This T cell receptor beta chain comes out of a study of cytomegalovirus exposure and HLA in healthy donors. At the level of the study: It was reported in a later analysis that the same platform had been used for the 100 to 150 validation repertoires as for the roughly 650 first-cohort repertoires. General study results and limits: The classifier, whose performance was assessed in both the original and validation cohorts, reportedly diagnosed cytomegalovirus status with high specificity and sensitivity.

Per the germline V gene, CDR1 is SGHTA and CDR2 is FQGNSA. Germline trimming cut 5 bases from V and 4 bases from J; bases unmatched to any gene: 13. CDR3 length: 17 amino acids. On this clone: Its antigen is as yet unknown.

Here immunoSEQ multiplex PCR was the method, and the copy in TCRdb shows in-frame clones only, minus some. The sample includes 250,000 to 350,000 clones, more than 80% of them seen just once. The sequencing input was PBMCs. This TCR derives from a woman aged 18-35 years in good health and CMV-seronegative. The V gene is TRBV7-2, the J gene TRBJ1-2, with 10 bases lining up with TRBD1. CDR3 sequence: CASSVPGQGNLGYGYTF. CDR3 nucleotides: TGTGCCAGCAGCGTACCGGGACAGGGGAACTTGGGCTATGGCTACACCTTC.